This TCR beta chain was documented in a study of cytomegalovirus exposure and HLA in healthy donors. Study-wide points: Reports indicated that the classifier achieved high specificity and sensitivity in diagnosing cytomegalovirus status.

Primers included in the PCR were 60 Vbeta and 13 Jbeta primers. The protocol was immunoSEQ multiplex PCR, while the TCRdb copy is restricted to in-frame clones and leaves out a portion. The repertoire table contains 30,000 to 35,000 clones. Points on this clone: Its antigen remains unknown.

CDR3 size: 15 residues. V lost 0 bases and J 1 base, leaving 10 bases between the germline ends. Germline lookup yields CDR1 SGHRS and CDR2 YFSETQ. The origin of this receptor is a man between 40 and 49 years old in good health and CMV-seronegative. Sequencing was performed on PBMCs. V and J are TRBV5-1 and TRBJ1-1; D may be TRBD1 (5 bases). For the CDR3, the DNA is TGCGCCAGCAGCTTGGGTCCCGGGGGGAACACTGAAGCTTTCTTT. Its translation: CASSLGPGGNTEAFF.